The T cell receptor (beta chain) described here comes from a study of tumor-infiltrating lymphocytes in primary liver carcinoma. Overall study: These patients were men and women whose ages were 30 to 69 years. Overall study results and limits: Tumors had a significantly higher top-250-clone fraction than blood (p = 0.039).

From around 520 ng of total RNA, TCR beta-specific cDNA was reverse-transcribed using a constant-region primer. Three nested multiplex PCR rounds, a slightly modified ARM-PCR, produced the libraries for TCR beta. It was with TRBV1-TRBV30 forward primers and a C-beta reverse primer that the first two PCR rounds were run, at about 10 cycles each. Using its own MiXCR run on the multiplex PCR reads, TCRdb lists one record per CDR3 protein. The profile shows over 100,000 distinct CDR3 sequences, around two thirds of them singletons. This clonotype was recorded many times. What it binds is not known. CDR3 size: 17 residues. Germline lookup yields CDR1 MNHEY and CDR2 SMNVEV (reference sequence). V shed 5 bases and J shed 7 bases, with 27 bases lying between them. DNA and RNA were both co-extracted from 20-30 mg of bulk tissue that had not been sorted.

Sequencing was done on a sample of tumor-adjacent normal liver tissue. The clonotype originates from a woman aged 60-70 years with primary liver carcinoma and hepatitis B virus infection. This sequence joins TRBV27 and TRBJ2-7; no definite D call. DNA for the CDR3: TGTGCCAGCAGTCGCTTAGGGCGAGGTGAAGGGTCTAGGGAGCAGTACTTC. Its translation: CASSRLGRGEGSREQYF.